The clone carrying this TCR beta chain was seen only once. A single base separates this from a much larger clone, so it may be a read error. Given the absence of the conserved phenylalanine or tryptophan at the CDR3 end, a read error is likely. The sample belongs to a study of breast tumors, draining lymph nodes, adjacent tissues. TCRdb re-derived calls from the multiplex PCR reads in MiXCR, one entry per CDR3 protein. The sample yields about 100,000 distinct CDR3 sequences, approximately 21% seen once. The CDR3 sequence is 13 residues long. The V end lost 4 bases, the J end lost 7 bases, and 13 bases lay between the germline ends. Per the germline V gene, CDR1 is MGHDK and CDR2 is SYGVNS. The lymph nodes were axillary draining lymph nodes from breast cancer patients.

The sequence came from a female donor with breast cancer. Some clones in this sample may be carry-over from other donors' samples. This rearrangement joins TRBV25-1 to TRBJ1-2; D is ambiguous. The specimen was axillary lymph node tissue. The CDR3 coding sequence is TGTGCCAGCAGTGTTACGGGGTTTAGTGGCTACACCTCC. It encodes CASSVTGFSGYTS.